This T cell receptor (beta chain) was profiled in a study of HIV-infected patients and healthy controls. Study-level results: MAIT alpha-chain CDR3s were frequent in healthy controls, depleted in HIV+. Eight alpha and eight beta V genes differed significantly in mean usage between HIV-infected patients and controls.

This clonotype was observed at least ten times. Its antigen remains unknown. Alpha and beta constant-region primers primed reverse transcription of about 0.5 ug RNA. Each of the alpha and beta chains got its own library through chain-specific third strand synthesis with indices. TCRdb independently ran MiXCR on the 5' RACE reads; one entry per CDR3 protein. The table lists approximately 11,000 distinct CDR3 sequences, around a tenth of them singletons. This CDR3 is built from 12 residues. V was clipped by 6 bases and J by 6 bases, with 8 bases between them. No cell fractionation was done, so the repertoire covers all unsorted peripheral blood T cells.

The rearrangement joins TRBV12-3 or TRBV12-4 to TRBJ2-2; weak D call: TRBD1 (5 bases). This sequence was found in an adult with HIV infection. The donor label of this sample is uncertain. The material was blood, obtained before antiretroviral therapy. CDR3 in DNA: TGTGCCAGCAGGCCCAGGGCCGGGGAGCTGTTTTTT. Protein sequence: CASRPRAGELFF.